This TCR beta chain was obtained from a study of CD4 T cell repertoires in COVID-19. Study results and caveats: Sharing of several most expanded SARS-CoV-2-reactive clonotypes across memory subsets suggested intraclonal diversification. Between roughly 6.5 and 28% of SARS-CoV-2 clonotypes also appeared in SARS-CoV and/or HKU1 spike cultures.

With regard to this clone: What it binds is not known.

Sequencing was done directly on freshly isolated, uncultured memory T cells. Sequencing used immunoSEQ multiplex PCR; TCRdb keeps in-frame clones, though not all of them. The table lists about 22,000 clones, 80% to 90% of them singletons. The trim removed 6 bases at V and 6 bases at J, leaving 7 bases unmatched. Per germline, CDR1 MNHNS and CDR2 SASEGT. This CDR3 spans 13 amino acids. The chain joins TRBV6-1 to TRBJ1-1; TRBD1 agrees at 7 bases. This clonotype was sampled from a human donor who had COVID-19. This specimen was central memory CD4+ T cells from blood, taken before the COVID-19 pandemic. The CDR3 is CASRADRAAEAFF. The CDR3 region has the DNA TGTGCCAGCAGAGCAGACAGGGCGGCTGAAGCTTTCTTT.